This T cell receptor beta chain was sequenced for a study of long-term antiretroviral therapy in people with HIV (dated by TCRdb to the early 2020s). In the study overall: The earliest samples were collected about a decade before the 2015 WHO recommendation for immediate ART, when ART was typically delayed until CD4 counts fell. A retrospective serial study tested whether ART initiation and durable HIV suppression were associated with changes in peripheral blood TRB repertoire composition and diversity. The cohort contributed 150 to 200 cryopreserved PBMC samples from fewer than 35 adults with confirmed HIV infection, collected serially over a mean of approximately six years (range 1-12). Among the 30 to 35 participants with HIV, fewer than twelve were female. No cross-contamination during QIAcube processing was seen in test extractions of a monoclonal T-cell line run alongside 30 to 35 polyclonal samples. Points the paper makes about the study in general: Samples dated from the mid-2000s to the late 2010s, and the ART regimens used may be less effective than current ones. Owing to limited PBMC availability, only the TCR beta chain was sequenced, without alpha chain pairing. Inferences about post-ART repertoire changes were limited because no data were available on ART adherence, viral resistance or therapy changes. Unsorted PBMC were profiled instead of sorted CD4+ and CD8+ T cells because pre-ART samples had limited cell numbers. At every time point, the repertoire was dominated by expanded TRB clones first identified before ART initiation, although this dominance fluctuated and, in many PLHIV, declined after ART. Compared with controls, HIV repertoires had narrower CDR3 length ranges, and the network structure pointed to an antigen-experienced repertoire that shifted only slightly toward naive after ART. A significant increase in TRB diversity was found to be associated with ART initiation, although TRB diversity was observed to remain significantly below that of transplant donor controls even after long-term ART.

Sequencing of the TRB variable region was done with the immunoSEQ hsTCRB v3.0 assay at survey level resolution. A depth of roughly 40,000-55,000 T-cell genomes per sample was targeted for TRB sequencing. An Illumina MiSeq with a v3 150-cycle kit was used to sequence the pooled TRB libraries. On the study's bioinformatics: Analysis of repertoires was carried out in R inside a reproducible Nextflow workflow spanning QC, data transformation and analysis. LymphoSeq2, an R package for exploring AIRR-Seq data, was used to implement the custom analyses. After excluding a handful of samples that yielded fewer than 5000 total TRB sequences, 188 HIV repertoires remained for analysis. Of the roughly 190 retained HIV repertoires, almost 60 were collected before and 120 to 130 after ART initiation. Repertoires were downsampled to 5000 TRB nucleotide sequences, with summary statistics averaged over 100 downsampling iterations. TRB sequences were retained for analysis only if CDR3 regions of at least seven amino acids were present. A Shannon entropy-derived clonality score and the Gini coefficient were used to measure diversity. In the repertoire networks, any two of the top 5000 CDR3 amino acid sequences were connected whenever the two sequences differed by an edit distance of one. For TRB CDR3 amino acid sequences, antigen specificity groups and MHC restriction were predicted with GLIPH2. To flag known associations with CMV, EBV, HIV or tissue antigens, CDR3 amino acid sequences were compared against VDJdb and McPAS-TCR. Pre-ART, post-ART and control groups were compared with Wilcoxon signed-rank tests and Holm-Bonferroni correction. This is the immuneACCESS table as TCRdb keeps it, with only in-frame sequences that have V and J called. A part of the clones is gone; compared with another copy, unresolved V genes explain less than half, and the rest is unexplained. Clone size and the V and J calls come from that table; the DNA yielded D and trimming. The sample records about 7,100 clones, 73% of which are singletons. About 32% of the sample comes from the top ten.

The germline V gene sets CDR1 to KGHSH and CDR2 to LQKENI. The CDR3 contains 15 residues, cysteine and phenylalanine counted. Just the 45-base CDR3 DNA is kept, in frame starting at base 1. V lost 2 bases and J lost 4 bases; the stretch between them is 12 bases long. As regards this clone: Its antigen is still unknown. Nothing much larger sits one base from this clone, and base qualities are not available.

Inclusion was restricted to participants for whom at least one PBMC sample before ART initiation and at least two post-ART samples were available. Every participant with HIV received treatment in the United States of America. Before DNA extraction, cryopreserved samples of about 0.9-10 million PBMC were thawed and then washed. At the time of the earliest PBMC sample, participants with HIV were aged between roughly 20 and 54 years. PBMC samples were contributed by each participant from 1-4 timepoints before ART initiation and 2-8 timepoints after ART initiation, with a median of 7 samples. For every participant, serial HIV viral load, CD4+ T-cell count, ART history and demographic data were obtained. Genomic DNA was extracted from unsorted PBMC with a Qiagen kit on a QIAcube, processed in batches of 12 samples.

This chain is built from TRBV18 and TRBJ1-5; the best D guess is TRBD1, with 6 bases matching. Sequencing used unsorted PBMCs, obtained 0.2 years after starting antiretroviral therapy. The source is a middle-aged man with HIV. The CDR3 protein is CASSPTDSLNQPQHF. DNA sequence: TGTGCCAGCTCACCAACGGACAGTCTAAATCAGCCCCAGCATTTT.